This TCR beta chain appears in the sequencing data of a study of cytotoxic CD8 clonotypes in ibrutinib-treated CLL. Study information: Results showed about 24 partial and 2 complete responses; following median around 68 months, 14 remained remitted, approximately twelve advanced.

On this clone: Antigen: not known.

CDR3 length: 12 amino acids. Trimming left V 3 bases short and J 4 bases short, with 7 bases between. The germline V gene has CDR1 LNHDA and CDR2 SQIVND (reference sequence). TCRdb keeps only in-frame clones here, not all; method: immunoSEQ multiplex PCR. The data contain 130,000 or so clones, 70% to 80% of them singletons. Study-level findings and limits: Before falling back toward baseline at progression, clonality had risen at the time of ibrutinib response.

This clonotype originated in a human donor with chronic lymphocytic leukemia. Source: PBMCs, taken after 12 months of ibrutinib treatment. The chain is built from TRBV19 and TRBJ2-7, with D uncertain. CDR3 in DNA: TGTGCCAGTAGTATGTGGAATTACGAGCAGTACTTC. This encodes CASSMWNYEQYF.